This TCR beta chain is drawn from a study of CD8 T cells in ankylosing spondylitis. The CDR3 has 14 amino acids. Trimming removed 2 bases at V and 9 bases at J, with 17 bases between. From the 5' RACE reads, TCRdb called clonotypes with MiXCR, one entry per CDR3 protein. The sample has approximately 220,000 distinct CDR3 sequences, roughly 25% seen once. This clonotype was seen a single time. Sequencing was done on a sample of blood, either unsorted or a sorted T cell fraction (not recorded which). The sequence derives from a male donor with ankylosing spondylitis or in good health (not recorded which). The chain links TRBV12-3 or TRBV12-4 to TRBJ2-7, with TRBD1 as a possible D gene (6 bases). The CDR3 here is CASSLPGQKGGQYF. The DNA for the CDR3 is TGTGCCAGCAGTTTACCGGGACAAAAAGGGGGGCAGTACTTC.